This TCR beta chain appears in the sequencing data of a study of blood T cell repertoires in COVID-19 (dated by TCRdb to 2019 to 2021). Some background on the complete study: Collaborator samples came from the United States, Italy and Spain and covered acute and convalescent phases of COVID-19. Samples were obtained from the ongoing ImmuneRACE study (first 160 participants) and from about 1,300 subjects provided by 6 global collaborators. A freely available public database, intended as a resource for researchers studying the immune response to SARS-CoV-2, is where the repertoires were released. Sample metadata almost always included a de-identified subject ID, COVID-19 status, age in years and sex. The dataset comprised deeply sampled blood TCRbeta repertoires from subjects exposed to, actively infected with, or recovered from COVID-19. The material from the prospective study consisted of cDNA or gDNA derived from T cells, B-cell-depleted T cells, or PBMCs. Where available, HLA class I and class II types were taken from metadata supplied by the sample provider and were not determined by assay-based typing. Broad study findings and their caveats: The amount of clinical and demographic metadata varied by source and participant and was provided uncurated.

The collaborating institutions used their own protocols to collect whole blood in K2EDTA tubes. For TCRbeta analysis, collaborator samples were shipped as frozen whole blood, as isolated PBMCs, or as DNA extracted from either sample type. The CDR3 holds 15 amino acids from the cysteine to the phenylalanine. The entry retains the CDR3 DNA only, 45 bases that are in frame from base 1. CDR1 and CDR2, per the germline V gene, are KGHSH and LQKENI. V gives up 3 bases and J gives up 3 bases, and the segment between their germline ends measures 15 bases. The table lists this clone with a count of one. Its cognate antigen has yet to be identified. Nothing much larger sits one base from this clone, and base qualities are not available. TCRbeta CDR3 regions were amplified from genomic DNA by means of the immunoSEQ Assay, a bias-controlled multiplex PCR. On the study's bioinformatics: Nucleated cell counts per sample were estimated from amplification of reference gene primers within the assay. To quantify the absolute abundance of each unique TCRbeta CDR3 rearrangement, sequence reads were collapsed and filtered. Productive Simpson clonality was computed per sample as the square root of Simpson's diversity index over productive rearrangements. TCRdb took over this immuneACCESS table, retaining in-frame rearrangements with V and J assigned. Such tables are incomplete; in checked studies, under half of the missing clones stem from an unresolved V gene, and the remainder is unexplained. V and J calls and clone size follow that table, whereas D and trimming were derived from the DNA. This sample is represented by around 190,000 clones; approximately 82% of them were singletons. In total, the top ten clones hold roughly 13% of the sample.

Input material: peripheral blood. The chain uses TRBV18 and TRBJ2-7; a tentative D match to TRBD1 spans 5 bases. This receptor was identified in a human donor in a cohort sampled during active COVID-19. The CDR3 protein is CASSPFRQSLYEQYF. The DNA is TGTGCCAGCTCACCGTTCCGACAGAGCCTCTACGAGCAGTACTTC.